Below, 5 T cell receptor beta chains from the same sample are listed, as sequenced in a study of regulatory T cells in long-lasting Graves disease. Construction of the TCR beta libraries employed iRepertoire HTBI primers in conjunction with Arm-PCR of CDR3 regions. TCRdb re-derived calls from the multiplex PCR reads in MiXCR, one entry per CDR3 protein. The sample has 550,000 to 700,000 distinct CDR3 sequences, about 16% seen once. Time point in this sample: newly diagnosed GD, antithyroid drugs for less than 3 months. After RNA was extracted from PBMCs, the TCR library was made from it. These data were likewise used in another study, on T cells in Graves' hyperthyroidism and ophthalmopathy.

The starting material was peripheral blood mononuclear cells (PBMCs), obtained at new diagnosis, from a patient treated with antithyroid drugs. All receptors derive from a man in his late teens or twenties with Graves disease.

This clonotype was detected only a few times. This chain links TRBV12-3 or TRBV12-4 with TRBJ2-5; 10 bases agree with TRBD1. Unmatched junction bases numbered 7, after V lost 4 bases and J lost 5 bases. The CDR3 totals 15 residues. The CDR3 protein is CASSSRDRGFETQYF. The CDR3 nucleotides read TGTGCCAGCAGTTCCCGGGACAGGGGTTTTGAGACCCAGTACTTC.

This clonotype has a single count. This rearrangement joins TRBV5-4 to TRBJ2-7; D gene unclear. The germline V and J ends were trimmed by 4 bases and 0 bases, with 14 bases remaining between them. Germline lookup yields CDR1 SGHNT and CDR2 YYREEE (reference sequence). This CDR3 is built from 15 residues. Written as DNA, the CDR3 is TGTGCCAGCAGCGACGCAAGCTGGGACTCCTACGAGCAGTACTTC. Its protein is CASSDASWDSYEQYF.

This clonotype showed up many times. The chain is built from TRBV7-2 and TRBJ2-7, with D hard to call. The CDR3 length is 13 residues. Trimming pared 5 bases from V and 5 bases from J, leaving 13 bases between. Per the germline V gene, CDR1 is SGHTA and CDR2 is FQGNSA. Written as DNA, the CDR3 is TGTGCCAGCAGCCCTATCAGTGGCGACGAGCAGTACTTC. Encoded protein: CASSPISGDEQYF.

There are many counts of this clonotype. J is TRBJ2-5 and V is TRBV27, with D possibly being TRBD1 or TRBD2 (5 bases each). The germline V gene has CDR1 MNHEY and CDR2 SMNVEV (reference sequence). The CDR3 covers 13 residues. Trimming stripped 3 bases from V and 6 bases from J, with 11 bases between. Here the CDR3 reads CASSFQGRKTQYF. Here the CDR3 DNA reads TGTGCCAGCAGTTTTCAGGGACGCAAGACCCAGTACTTC.

This clonotype came up many times. This sequence joins TRBV3-1 and TRBJ1-5, with D possibly matching TRBD1 (6 bases). This CDR3 has 15 amino acids. CDR1 and CDR2 (germline): LGHDT, YNNKEL (reference sequence). Between the trimmed V and J ends, which lost 0 bases and 5 bases, there was a span of 11 bases. DNA of the CDR3: TGTGCCAGCAGCCAAGACAGGGGACGGCATCAGCCCCAGCATTTT. This gives the protein CASSQDRGRHQPQHF.